These 31 T cell receptor beta chains share one sample of origin, sequenced in a study of graft-versus-host responses after intestinal transplantation. These receptors' antigens are unknown. Using immunoSEQ multiplex PCR, the repertoire was profiled, and TCRdb retains in-frame clones only, with some absent. The sample holds 84,000 or so clones, roughly 93% seen once. Sequenced here: unstimulated CD8+ T cells sorted from spleen or lymph node cells, sampled before transplant. The source is a human donor who was the organ donor for an intestinal transplant.

This clone was detected once. V is TRBV11-2 and J is TRBJ2-2, with 8 positions matching TRBD2. Germline V gives CDR1 SGHAT, CDR2 FQNNGV. There are 15 residues in the CDR3. The V segment lost 3 bases and the J segment 5 bases; nucleotides outside the gene matches: 5. The CDR3 region is CASSFAGGGTGELFF. The DNA of the CDR3 is TGTGCCAGCAGCTTCGCGGGAGGTGGAACCGGGGAGCTGTTTTTT.

The rearrangement joins TRBV6-1 to TRBJ1-5, with TRBD1 matching over 10 bases. Looked up from germline, CDR1 is MNHNS and CDR2 is SASEGT. The J segment lost 6 bases and the V segment lost 6 bases, leaving 5 bases of the junction unmatched. CDR3 length: 14 amino acids. CDR3 bases: TGTGCCAGCAGGGACAGGGGGTTCGGTCAGCCCCAGCATTTT. Amino acids: CASRDRGFGQPQHF.

The rearrangement joins TRBV28 to TRBJ1-2, with D tentatively TRBD1 (6 bases). The CDR3 is 16 amino acids. Trimming pared 3 bases from V and 4 bases from J, leaving 18 bases between. Germline loops: CDR1 MDHEN, CDR2 SYDVKM. The CDR3 reads CASSLGPGGVRYGYTF. CDR3 DNA sequence: TGTGCCAGCAGTTTGGGTCCGGGGGGCGTTCGCTATGGCTACACCTTC.

Of note for this clone: The identical CDR3 is also encoded by other nucleotide sequences in the sample. The J gene is TRBJ2-5, the V gene TRBV4-3; unclear D gene. In germline, CDR1 is LGHNA, CDR2 YSLEER. The CDR3 spans 13 residues. The ends were cut back, 0 bases at V and 5 bases at J, with 7 bases in the middle. CDR3 protein: CASSQDPGETQYF. In DNA, the CDR3 is TGCGCCAGCAGCCAAGATCCCGGGGAGACCCAGTACTTC.

The chain joins TRBV7-9 to TRBJ2-7, with 8 bases aligning to TRBD2. V was pared by 4 bases and J by 7 bases, with 18 bases of the junction left unmatched. The germline CDR1 and CDR2 sequences are SEHNR and FQNEAQ (reference sequence). The CDR3 runs 17 residues. The CDR3 loop reads CASSSLTSGVTFVEQYF. The CDR3 nucleotides are TGTGCCAGCAGCTCCCTTACTAGCGGAGTTACCTTTGTGGAGCAGTACTTC.

The J gene is TRBJ2-1, the V gene TRBV9, with 13 positions matching TRBD2. V dropped 3 bases and J dropped 9; count of bases not matched to a gene: 6. This CDR3 has 15 amino acids. CDR1 SGDLS and CDR2 YYNGEE come from the germline V gene. CDR3 protein: CASSETSGGAIEQFF. The CDR3 DNA is TGTGCCAGCAGCGAAACTAGCGGGGGGGCTATTGAGCAGTTCTTC.

The V gene is TRBV15, the J gene TRBJ1-1; the D gene is possibly TRBD1 (6 bases). CDR1 and CDR2 (germline): LNHNV, YYDKDF (reference sequence). The V and J ends lost 0 bases and 3 bases respectively, with 11 bases between them. The CDR3 sequence is 15 residues long. DNA for the CDR3: TGTGCCACCAGCAGAGAACAGGGTCCATACACTGAAGCTTTCTTT. It is translated as CATSREQGPYTEAFF. The variable domain in full, completed from reference TRBV15 and TRBJ1-1, reads DAMVIQNPRYQVTQFGKPVTLSCSQTLNHNVMYWYQQKSSQAPKLLFHYYDKDFNNEADTPDNFQSRRPNTSFCFLDIRSPGLGDTAMYLCATSREQGPYTEAFFGQGTRLTVV.

This chain links TRBV20-1 with TRBJ1-2, with D unclear. The CDR3 is 11 residues long. V gave up 6 bases and J gave up 7 bases, with 12 bases separating them. CDR1 and CDR2 (germline): DFQATT, SNEGSKA (reference sequence). The CDR3 DNA sequence: TGCAGTGCCCAGGTCGGGGTTGGCTACACCTTC. It yields the protein CSAQVGVGYTF.

This clone was seen a single time. This chain joins TRBV7-2 and TRBJ1-1; TRBD1 aligns across 7 bases. Germline V gene lookup returns CDR1 SGHTA and CDR2 FQGNSA. V lost 4 bases to trimming and J lost 6 bases; unmatched junction nucleotides: 5. This CDR3 region has 13 residues. DNA of the CDR3: TGTGCCAGCAGCTACGACAGGGTCGCTGAAGCTTTCTTT. Translation: CASSYDRVAEAFF. Using reference TRBV7-2 and TRBJ1-1 for the parts outside the CDR3, the full variable domain is GAGVSQSPSNKVTEKGKDVELRCDPISGHTALYWYRQSLGQGLEFLIYFQGNSAPDKSGLPSDRFSAERTGGSVSTLTIQRTQQEDSAVYLCASSYDRVAEAFFGQGTRLTVV.

This sequence joins TRBV7-9 and TRBJ2-1; 9 bases agree with TRBD2. The CDR3 contains 16 residues. Germline CDR1 reads SEHNR; CDR2 reads FQNEAQ (reference sequence). J lost 9 bases, V lost 6 bases, and 15 bases had no gene match. The CDR3, as DNA: TGTGCCAGCAGGCAACTAGCGGGCCATTTAGACGTTGAGCAGTTCTTC. Translating it yields CASRQLAGHLDVEQFF.

The chain couples TRBV10-3 to TRBJ2-3; tentatively, D is TRBD1 (5 bases). CDR3 length equals 19 residues. V shed 6 bases and J shed 3 bases, with 28 bases lying between them. Germline V gene sequence: CDR1 ENHRY, CDR2 SYGVKD. CDR3 amino acids: CAISERKGPKPLITDTQYF. CDR3 sequence (DNA): TGTGCCATCAGCGAGAGAAAGGGGCCGAAACCGCTAATTACAGATACGCAGTATTTT.

V gene TRBV19 combines with J gene TRBJ1-1; a weak D match, TRBD1 (6 bases). The CDR3 contains 16 residues. The germline V gene has CDR1 LNHDA and CDR2 SQIVND (reference sequence). The V end lost 5 bases, the J end lost 3 bases, and 19 bases lay between the germline ends. The CDR3 here is CASSHWTLPGDTEAFF. The CDR3 nucleotides are TGTGCCAGTAGTCACTGGACACTCCCAGGGGACACTGAAGCTTTCTTT.

This rearrangement joins TRBV10-2 to TRBJ2-7, with TRBD2 matching 7 bases. The CDR3 extends over 13 amino acids. Trimming at V came to 2 bases and at J to 7 bases, leaving 5 bases not matched to a gene. The germline gives CDR1 WSHSY, CDR2 SAAADI. The CDR3 nucleotides read TGCGCCAGCAGTGAGGGGGGGGGTGGAGAGCAGTACTTC. This sequence encodes CASSEGGGGEQYF.

The chain has TRBV7-8 and TRBJ2-7, with TRBD1 matching 9 bases. V shed 6 bases, J shed 5 bases, and the junction held 11 bases outside the gene matches. The CDR3 is 15 residues long. Germline V CDR1 and CDR2: SGHVS, FQNEAQ. CDR3 residues: CASRRRQGGFHEQYF. In DNA, the CDR3 is TGTGCCAGCAGGCGAAGACAGGGGGGATTTCACGAGCAGTACTTC.

This chain joins TRBV11-2 and TRBJ2-3; possibly TRBD2 for D (7 bases). CDR3 length equals 14 residues. CDR1 and CDR2 (germline): SGHAT, FQNNGV. The V end was cut by 3 bases, the J end by 4 bases, with 11 bases between. The CDR3 here is CASSLGGGSDTQYF. The CDR3 DNA reads as TGTGCCAGCAGCTTGGGGGGGGGCTCAGATACGCAGTATTTT.

This clone has a single count. This chain joins TRBV4-1 and TRBJ1-2; D remains unclear. Trimming stripped 2 bases from V and 3 bases from J, with 7 bases between. The germline V gene has CDR1 MGHRA and CDR2 YSYEKL. The CDR3 consists of 13 residues. In nucleotides, the CDR3 is TGCGCCAGCAGCCAAATCGGTTACTATGGCTACACCTTC. Its protein product is CASSQIGYYGYTF.

The chain employs TRBV7-3 and TRBJ2-1, with TRBD1 matching over 8 bases. The germline gives CDR1 SGHTA, CDR2 FQGTGA. With 2 bases clipped from V and 10 bases from J, the junction kept 13 bases outside the gene matches. This CDR3 is built from 16 residues. The CDR3 DNA is TGTGCCAGCAGCTTACCAGAAAGACAGGGGATGAGGGAGCAGTTCTTC. Translation gives CASSLPERQGMREQFF.

The chain links TRBV19 to TRBJ1-2, with D unclear. The V end was cut by 6 bases, the J end by 4 bases, with 9 bases between. CDR3 size: 12 residues. Germline lookup yields CDR1 LNHDA and CDR2 SQIVND (reference sequence). The CDR3 spells CASSVDSYGYTF. The CDR3 DNA sequence: TGTGCCAGTAGCGTGGACTCCTATGGCTACACCTTC.

The rearrangement joins TRBV11-3 to TRBJ2-1; the match to TRBD2 covers 8 bases. Unmatched junction bases numbered 14, after V lost 5 bases and J lost 8 bases. From germline, CDR1 is SGHNT and CDR2 YENEEA. The CDR3 runs 16 residues. The CDR3 DNA reads as TGTGCCAGCAGCCCCCGGGTGGCGGGGGGCGTCCATGAGCAGTTCTTC. Its protein is CASSPRVAGGVHEQFF.

The chain carries TRBV11-2 and TRBJ2-2; TRBD1 is a possible D gene (6 bases). The CDR3 runs to 12 residues. Trimming took off 7 bases at V and 5 bases at J, with 8 bases between the two ends. Germline V CDR1 and CDR2: SGHAT, FQNNGV. The CDR3 spells CASKGVTGELFF. The CDR3 region has the DNA TGTGCCAGCAAGGGGGTAACCGGGGAGCTGTTTTTT.

The chain links TRBV6-5 to TRBJ2-7, with D perhaps matching TRBD1 (6 bases). The length of the CDR3 is 14 residues. V dropped 1 base and J dropped 4 bases, with 11 bases sitting between them. Germline CDR1 MNHEY, CDR2 SVGAGI. The chain's CDR3 is CASSYFSGVYEQYF. The CDR3 DNA reads TGTGCCAGCAGTTACTTCTCAGGGGTATACGAGCAGTACTTC.

Remarks on this clone: Sequence at one end of the junction differs from germline and may be a read error. This sequence joins TRBV27 and TRBJ2-2; a weak D match, TRBD2 (5 bases). The CDR3 loop spans 15 amino acids. Germline V lookup: CDR1 MNHEY, CDR2 SMNVEV (reference sequence). The CDR3 is CASSSRISRTEEPFF. CDR3 in DNA: TGTGCCAGCAGTTCCAGAATAAGTAGGACGGAGGAGCCGTTTTTT.

The chain couples TRBV5-6 to TRBJ1-4; 8 bases are shared with TRBD1. V shed 4 bases, J shed 8 bases, and the junction held 13 bases outside the gene matches. In germline, CDR1 is SGHDT, CDR2 YYEEEE. CDR3 length equals 16 residues. The CDR3 here is CASSLLQGEVEEKLFF. The CDR3 DNA is TGTGCCAGCAGCCTTTTACAGGGGGAGGTGGAAGAAAAACTGTTTTTT.

The table lists this clone with a count of one. This chain joins TRBV27 and TRBJ2-1; D ambiguous. Between the trimmed V and J ends, which lost 2 bases and 0 bases, there was a span of 5 bases. In germline, CDR1 is MNHEY, CDR2 SMNVEV (reference sequence). CDR3 size: 14 residues. The CDR3 DNA reads as TGTGCCAGCAGTTTACTGAGCTCCTACAATGAGCAGTTCTTC. Translating it yields CASSLLSSYNEQFF.

The chain recombines TRBV7-9 with TRBJ2-1; TRBD1 matches at 8 bases. There are 17 residues in the CDR3. The germline V gene has CDR1 SEHNR and CDR2 FQNEAQ (reference sequence). V lost 5 bases, J lost 4 bases, and 13 bases stayed unmatched. CDR3: CASSPRTGQSAYNEQFF. The CDR3 bases are TGTGCCAGCAGCCCGCGGACAGGGCAGTCTGCGTACAATGAGCAGTTCTTC. Variable domain in full (rest from reference TRBV7-9 and TRBJ2-1): DTGVSQNPRHKITKRGQNVTFRCDPISEHNRLYWYRQTLGQGPEFLTYFQNEAQLEKSRLLSDRFSAERPKGSFSTLEIQRTEQGDSAMYLCASSPRTGQSAYNEQFFGPGTRLTVL.

The chain links TRBV5-5 to TRBJ1-2, with TRBD1 as a possible D gene (6 bases). CDR3 length: 14 residues. V gave up 3 bases and J gave up 3 bases, with 12 bases separating them. Per the germline V gene, CDR1 is SGHKS and CDR2 is YYEKEE (reference sequence). The chain's CDR3 is CASSSTPGDYGYTF. The CDR3 bases are TGTGCCAGCAGCTCTACCCCAGGGGACTATGGCTACACCTTC.

The CDR3 nucleotides read TGCGCCAGCAGCTTCTACGGAGCTAGCACAGATACGCAGTATTTT. As protein: CASSFYGASTDTQYF. This rearrangement joins TRBV5-1 to TRBJ2-3; D is uncertain. This CDR3 region has 15 residues. CDR1 is SGHRS, CDR2 YFSETQ, per germline. The ends were cut back, 2 bases at V and 0 bases at J, with 10 bases in the middle.

The chain's CDR3 is CAWSLGGANYGYTF. The CDR3 coding sequence is TGTGCCTGGAGTCTAGGCGGGGCTAACTATGGCTACACCTTC. J is TRBJ1-2 and V is TRBV30, with unresolved D. Trimming removed 2 bases from V and 0 bases from J, with 10 bases in between. The CDR3 spans 14 residues. Looked up from germline, CDR1 is GTSNPN and CDR2 is SVGIG (reference sequence).

The chain couples TRBV19 to TRBJ2-7; 9 positions agree with TRBD1. CDR3 length: 12 amino acids. From germline, CDR1 is LNHDA and CDR2 SQIVND (reference sequence). V shed 8 bases, J shed 4 bases, and the junction held 3 bases outside the gene matches. In DNA form, the CDR3 reads TGTGCCAGTGGACAGGGGCCGTACGAGCAGTACTTC. As protein: CASGQGPYEQYF. The full variable domain, rest sourced from reference TRBV19 and TRBJ2-7, is DGGITQSPKYLFRKEGQNVTLSCEQNLNHDAMYWYRQDPGQGLRLIYYSQIVNDFQKGDIAEGYSVSREKKESFPLTVTSAQKNPTAFYLCASGQGPYEQYFGPGTRLTVT.

The chain employs TRBV19 and TRBJ1-5, with TRBD1 as a possible D gene (6 bases). The CDR3 has 13 residues. Germline lookup yields CDR1 LNHDA and CDR2 SQIVND (reference sequence). Trimming cost V 3 bases and J 10 bases, with 13 bases left between them. CDR3 sequence: CASSMRGARPQHF. CDR3 nucleotides: TGTGCCAGTAGTATGCGGGGGGCTCGACCCCAGCATTTT.

This chain links TRBV27 with TRBJ1-6; D is unresolved. Germline V gene data show CDR1 as MNHEY and CDR2 as SMNVEV (reference sequence). This CDR3 is built from 14 residues. The V end lost 10 bases, the J end lost 7 bases, and 17 bases lay between the germline ends. The DNA for the CDR3 is TGTGCCACCGGATTTCGAGGCGCGAATTCACCCCTCCACTTT. Its translation: CATGFRGANSPLHF.